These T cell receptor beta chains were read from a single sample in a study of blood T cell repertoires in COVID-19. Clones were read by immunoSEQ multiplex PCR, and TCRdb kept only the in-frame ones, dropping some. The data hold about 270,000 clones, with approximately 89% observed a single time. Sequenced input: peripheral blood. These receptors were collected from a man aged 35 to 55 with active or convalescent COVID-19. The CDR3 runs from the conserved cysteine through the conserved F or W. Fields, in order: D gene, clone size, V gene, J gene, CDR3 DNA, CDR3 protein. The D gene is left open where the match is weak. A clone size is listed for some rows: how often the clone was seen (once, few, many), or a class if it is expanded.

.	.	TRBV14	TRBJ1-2	TGTGCCAGCAGCCAAGTCGGTCATGATGGCTACACCTTC	CASSQVGHDGYTF
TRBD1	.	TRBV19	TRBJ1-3	TGTGCCAGTAGTACCGAACAGGGGACTGGAAACACCATATATTTT	CASSTEQGTGNTIYF
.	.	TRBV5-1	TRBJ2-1	TGCGCCAGCAGCCTAATAGCGGAACCCACCAATGAGCAGTTCTTC	CASSLIAEPTNEQFF
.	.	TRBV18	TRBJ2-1	TGTGCCAGTAAGGCGGGTAGCGCTTCCTACAATGAGCAGTTCTTC	CASKAGSASYNEQFF
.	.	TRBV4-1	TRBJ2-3	TGCGCCAGCAGCCAAAGGACAGACCTCAGCACAGATACGCAGTATTTT	CASSQRTDLSTDTQYF
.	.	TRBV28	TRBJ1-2	TGTGCCAGCAGTTTTTTCGGCAGGGTCGAAGGCTACACCTTC	CASSFFGRVEGYTF
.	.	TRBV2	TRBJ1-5	TGTGCCAGCAGCAATAGCAATCAGCCCCAGCATTTT	CASSNSNQPQHF
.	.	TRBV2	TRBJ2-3	TGTGCCAGCAGGGAAACAGGTACCCACACAGATACGCAGTATTTT	CASRETGTHTDTQYF
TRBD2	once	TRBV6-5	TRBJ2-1	TGTGCCAGCAGGGACGGACTAGCCTACAATGAGCAGTTCTTC	CASRDGLAYNEQFF
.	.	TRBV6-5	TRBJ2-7	TGTGCCAGCAGGACTAAGGGGGTCACCTACGAGCAGTACTTC	CASRTKGVTYEQYF
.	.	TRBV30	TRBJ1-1	TGTGCCTGGAGTCCAGACGCAGGGCAAAACACTGAAGCTTTCTTT	CAWSPDAGQNTEAFF
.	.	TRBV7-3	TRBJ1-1	TGTGCCAGCAGCTTAAGCCAGTTGAACACTGAAGCTTTCTTT	CASSLSQLNTEAFF
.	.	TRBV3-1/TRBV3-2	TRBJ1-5	TGTGCCAGCAGCCAAGATCACGCGGGCAATCAGCCCCAGCATTTT	CASSQDHAGNQPQHF
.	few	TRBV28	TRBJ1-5	TGTGCCAGCAGTTTTGTCCCGGGACAAGGTCGCAATCAGCCCCAGCATTTT	CASSFVPGQGRNQPQHF
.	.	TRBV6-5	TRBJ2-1	TGTGCCAGCAGTTCCGCCCAGAGCGGACTCTACAATGAGCAGTTCTTC	CASSSAQSGLYNEQFF